This entry describes one TCR beta chain. This clonotype was counted a few times. Its recognized antigen is unknown. Within one base of it there is no much larger clone, and no base qualities were kept. This specimen comes from a study of blood T cells in healthy people across ages (dated by TCRdb to the mid-2010s). About the investigation overall: In model experiments, template switching captured about one uniquely barcoded TCR beta cDNA molecule for every two T cells. The study measured age-related changes in TCR beta repertoire diversity using deep sequencing normalized with unique cDNA molecular identifiers. The donors were split into four age groups: young (average around 17 years), middle-aged (39), aged (approximately 60) and long-lived (over 80). Donors of different ages were randomly distributed across sequencing lanes to avoid experimental bias. The study analyzed two additional independent replicas of 1 million unique cDNA reads from the same blood draw for two donors, one aged 18 to 30 and one aged 80 or older.

According to the germline V gene (reference sequence), CDR1 reads DFQATT and CDR2 reads SNEGSKA. V is reduced by 3 bases and J by 0 bases, leaving a spacing of 15 bases between them. The CDR3 starts with the cysteine, ends with the phenylalanine, and has 15 residues. CDR3 DNA is the only sequence kept; it has 45 bases, read in frame from the first base. Donors were around 37 systemically healthy Caucasian individuals from Russia aged roughly 6 to 100 years. Each donor gave 8 to 10 milliliters of peripheral blood, drawn into EDTA-treated Vacutainer tubes. Ficoll-Paque density-gradient centrifugation was used to isolate PBMCs, with at least 6.5 million per sample. Total RNA, at least 6 micrograms per sample, was extracted from PBMCs with Trizol reagent. For every donor, flow cytometry on a PBMC aliquot measured the percentage of naive CD45RAhigh/CD27high T cells. On the study overall, not on this receptor specifically: Estimates of total diversity based on one million sequenced T cells were considered lower bounds and underestimates. Compared with the aged group, the long-lived group had more naive CD4+ T cells, fewer expanded clones and increased TCR diversity, a pattern suggesting age selection. A strong correlation was found between observed TCR beta diversity and the percentage of naive T cells measured by flow cytometry. Because profiling used bulk unsorted PBMCs, naive and antigen-experienced compartments could not be compared conclusively. Because donor CMV infection status was unknown, age-related changes in expanded clonotypes were potentially confounded. As age increased, observed TCR beta diversity per million T cells dropped in a roughly linear way, and a significant reduction was already evident by age roughly 36.

Library creation used 5' RACE. Sequencing took place on an Illumina HiSeq 2500. The second PCR ran for roughly 7 to 11 cycles and used a J-beta primer mix along with a sample-barcoded 5' primer. A unique molecular identifier was introduced onto each TCR beta cDNA molecule by a template-switch 5' adaptor carrying 12 random nucleotides. Each sample yielded at least 2.5 million CDR3-containing paired-end reads. The Mint cDNA synthesis kit, primed by a TRBC-specific oligonucleotide, was used to synthesize first-strand cDNA from all RNA. All cDNA was treated with uracil-DNA glycosylase and then went through a first 18-cycle PCR with the universal primers M1SS and BC2_uni_R. Concerning the study's data processing: For normalization, 1 million high-quality reads, each with a distinct molecular identifier, were randomly selected from each sample. Instead of being binned into consensus sequences, reads that shared molecular identifiers were thrown out. MiTCR, set to a Q25 quality threshold and the strictest error-elimination algorithm, was used for CDR3 identification, clonotype clustering and error correction. A nonparametric unseen species model with Euler transformation was used to estimate lower-bound total TCR beta diversity. TCRdb reanalyzed the raw reads on its own, using fastp at Q25 for trimming and MiXCR for clone calling, and kept in-frame beta chains. CDR3 protein duplicates are merged, each entry listing the most common genes and DNA. These V and J calls derive from TCRdb rather than the authors' analysis. Present in this sample are 1.5 million to 2 million distinct CDR3 sequences, around half of which were seen just once. The top ten clonotypes cover over 2% of the sample.

This sequence was found in a woman aged 40 to 55 in good health. The chain is made from TRBV20-1 and TRBJ2-7; the best D guess is TRBD2, with 6 bases matching. Sequenced input: blood. The DNA sequence is TGCAGTGCTAGCTCGGGGGTTTACTACTCCTACGAGCAGTACTTC. It codes for CSASSGVYYSYEQYF.